A single sample is the source of the 20 T cell receptor beta chains below, sequenced in a study of identical twins. One entry per CDR3 protein, called by TCRdb with MiXCR from the 5' RACE reads. The table shows approximately 1.8 million distinct CDR3 sequences, with less than 35% occurring only once. Sequences were obtained from cord blood. These receptor sequences come from a newborn girl in good health.

Only a few counts were recorded for this clonotype. The chain joins TRBV12-3 or TRBV12-4 to TRBJ2-5; D is undetermined. The DNA end lines up better with TRBJ2-7; the J call may be wrong. There are 13 residues in the CDR3. The CDR3 loop is CASSLWANYEQYF. In DNA, the CDR3 is TGTGCCAGCAGTTTATGGGCGAACTACGAGCAGTACTTC.

The chain recombines TRBV29-1 with TRBJ1-2; 7 bases are shared with TRBD1. This CDR3 contains 14 residues. CDR1 and CDR2 (germline): SQVTM, ANQGSEA. After removal of 3 bases from V and 2 bases from J, the junction contained 6 bases not matched to a gene. The CDR3 sequence: CSVEMAGGNYGYTF. In DNA form, the CDR3 reads TGCAGCGTTGAGATGGCAGGGGGGAACTATGGCTACACCTTC.

This chain uses TRBV25-1 with TRBJ2-1; maybe TRBD2 (7 bases). The CDR3 runs 14 residues. With 6 bases removed from V and 0 bases from J, the gap between germline ends came to 9 bases. The germline gives CDR1 MGHDK, CDR2 SYGVNS. DNA of the CDR3: TGTGCCAGCAGGCGGGGGCCCTCCTACAATGAGCAGTTCTTC. As protein: CASRRGPSYNEQFF.

This clonotype was seen a few times. The chain combines TRBV4-2 with TRBJ2-7; 9 nucleotides align to TRBD2. The CDR3 has 17 residues. The J segment lost 4 bases and the V segment lost 0 bases, leaving 10 bases of the junction unmatched. Germline V gives CDR1 LGHNA, CDR2 YNFKEQ. CDR3 DNA: TGTGCCAGCAGCCAAGAGCTAGCGGGAAACAAGGGATACGAGCAGTACTTC. Translating it yields CASSQELAGNKGYEQYF.

The table lists this clonotype with a few counts. The chain uses TRBV7-2 and TRBJ2-1; no reliable D call. CDR1 and CDR2 (germline): SGHTA, FQGNSA. The CDR3 covers 16 residues. Trimming pared 0 bases from V and 0 bases from J, leaving 9 bases between. The CDR3 is CASSLAYSSSYNEQFF. The CDR3 nucleotides read TGTGCCAGCAGCTTAGCCTACTCGAGCTCCTACAATGAGCAGTTCTTC.

The V gene is TRBV25-1, the J gene TRBJ1-2, with TRBD1 as a possible D gene (6 bases). Germline-derived CDR1 and CDR2 are MGHDK and SYGVNS. The V end lost 4 bases, the J end lost 2 bases, and 20 bases lay between the germline ends. The CDR3 is 17 amino acids. The CDR3 reads CASSGPGQSRWNYGYTF. CDR3 nucleotide sequence: TGTGCCAGCAGTGGTCCGGGACAATCCCGCTGGAACTATGGCTACACCTTC.

The gene calls are TRBV27 and TRBJ2-7; no definite D call. The germline V gene encodes CDR1 MNHEY and CDR2 SMNVEV (reference sequence). This CDR3 is 15 amino acids long. The ends were cut back, 0 bases at V and 2 bases at J, with 11 bases in the middle. CDR3 sequence (DNA): TGTGCCAGCAGTTTATCGCTACGGCTGCCCTACGAGCAGTACTTC. Its translation: CASSLSLRLPYEQYF.

The CDR3 spells CASSLSADTGELFF. In DNA, the CDR3 is TGTGCCAGCAGCTTATCGGCCGACACCGGGGAGCTGTTTTTT. The chain couples TRBV7-2 to TRBJ2-2; D unclear. Germline V lookup: CDR1 SGHTA, CDR2 FQGNSA. V lost 2 bases and J 3 bases, leaving 7 bases between the germline ends. The CDR3 has 14 amino acids.

This clonotype was recorded only once. The V call is TRBV28, the J call TRBJ1-5; D remains ambiguous. The germline CDR1 and CDR2 sequences are MDHEN and SYDVKM. There are 12 residues in the CDR3. Deletions cut 6 bases from V and 9 bases from J, with 12 bases between. In DNA, the CDR3 is TGTGCCAGCAGCGTCGGACGGCGGCCCCAGCATTTT. Residues: CASSVGRRPQHF.

This clonotype showed up just once. The chain carries TRBV19 and TRBJ2-7; D is ambiguous. Germline V gene sequence: CDR1 LNHDA, CDR2 SQIVND (reference sequence). The V end was cut by 6 bases, the J end by 3 bases, with 9 bases between. CDR3 length: 12 residues. CDR3 amino acids: CASRDRNYEQYF. CDR3 nucleotides: TGTGCCAGTAGAGACCGAAACTACGAGCAGTACTTC. Supplemented by reference TRBV19 and TRBJ2-7, the full variable domain reads DGGITQSPKYLFRKEGQNVTLSCEQNLNHDAMYWYRQDPGQGLRLIYYSQIVNDFQKGDIAEGYSVSREKKESFPLTVTSAQKNPTAFYLCASRDRNYEQYFGPGTRLTVT.

The rearrangement joins TRBV28 to TRBJ2-3; TRBD1 matches at 8 bases. CDR3 length: 11 amino acids. After removal of 8 bases from V and 9 bases from J, the junction contained 4 bases not matched to a gene. Per germline, CDR1 MDHEN and CDR2 SYDVKM. CDR3 sequence reads: CASQGAGTQYF. CDR3 bases: TGTGCCAGCCAGGGGGCCGGAACGCAGTATTTT.

This chain joins TRBV28 and TRBJ2-5; tentatively, D is TRBD2 (5 bases). V was pared by 5 bases and J by 11 bases, with 15 bases between. CDR3 length: 12 amino acids. Germline CDR1 MDHEN, CDR2 SYDVKM. CDR3 sequence reads: CASSRTFHEQYF. The CDR3 nucleotides are TGTGCCAGCAGTCGGACTTTTCATGAGCAGTACTTC.

This clonotype was counted between two and nine times. The rearrangement uses TRBV21-1 and TRBJ1-5. TRBV21-1 is annotated as a pseudogene. The length of the CDR3 is 16 residues. The chain's CDR3 is CASSKDRVEGNQPQHF. In DNA form, the CDR3 reads TGTGCCAGCAGCAAAGATCGGGTGGAGGGCAATCAGCCCCAGCATTTT.

This clonotype occurred a few times. The chain is built from TRBV7-2 and TRBJ2-1; 10 bases map to TRBD2. Germline V gives CDR1 SGHTA, CDR2 FQGNSA. Trimming at V came to 1 base and at J to 12 bases, leaving 3 bases not matched to a gene. This CDR3 is 13 amino acids long. CDR3 bases: TGTGCCAGCAGCTTAGGCTTAGCGGGGGGGCAGTTCTTC. Translated, it gives CASSLGLAGGQFF.

This clonotype was picked up a small number of times. The V call is TRBV5-1, the J call TRBJ2-1, with D unresolved. Per germline, CDR1 SGHRS and CDR2 YFSETQ. The CDR3 length is 15 residues. Trimming took 3 bases from V and 0 from J, leaving 10 bases between them. This chain's CDR3 is CASSSEAYSYNEQFF. CDR3 coding DNA: TGCGCCAGCAGCTCCGAAGCGTACTCCTACAATGAGCAGTTCTTC.

The chain couples TRBV12-3 or TRBV12-4 to TRBJ2-2; maybe TRBD2 (6 bases). This CDR3 comprises 16 residues. Trimming shortened V by 3 bases and J by 2 bases, and 13 bases separated the two germline ends. The CDR3 reads CASSFSGTLNTGELFF. CDR3 coding DNA: TGTGCCAGCAGTTTCTCCGGGACTCTTAACACCGGGGAGCTGTTTTTT.

The chain links TRBV12-3 or TRBV12-4 to TRBJ2-5; 7 positions match TRBD1. Trimming removed 5 bases from V and 4 bases from J; junction bases left unmatched: 4. The CDR3 runs 13 residues. The CDR3 region has the DNA TGTGCCAGCAGTGCCAACAGGGGAGAGACCCAGTACTTC. Amino acid sequence: CASSANRGETQYF.

A few counts support this clonotype. This sequence joins TRBV3-1 and TRBJ1-5; D may be TRBD1 (6 bases). The length of the CDR3 is 16 residues. CDR1 and CDR2 from the germline V gene are LGHDT and YNNKEL (reference sequence). V lost 4 bases, J lost 0 bases, and 13 bases lay in between. CDR3 sequence reads: CASSPGTPYSNQPQHF. DNA for the CDR3: TGTGCCAGCAGCCCCGGGACACCCTATAGCAATCAGCCCCAGCATTTT.

The table lists this clonotype with many counts. The V gene is TRBV7-2, the J gene TRBJ2-1, with 9 bases matching TRBD2. The CDR3 is 15 residues long. Per the germline V gene, CDR1 is SGHTA and CDR2 is FQGNSA. The junction had 3 bases not matched to a gene; V was cut back by 0 bases and J by 6 bases. CDR3 coding DNA: TGTGCCAGCAGCTTAGCCAGCGGGGGGTTCAATGAGCAGTTCTTC. Protein product: CASSLASGGFNEQFF.

This clonotype appeared a few times. V usage is TRBV7-9 and J usage is TRBJ2-1, with 9 bases identical to TRBD2. CDR1 SEHNR and CDR2 FQNEAQ come from the germline V gene (reference sequence). V lost 4 bases, J lost 1 base, and 5 bases stayed unmatched. The CDR3 consists of 16 residues. The CDR3 region is CASSYSGRISYNEQFF. CDR3 nucleotides: TGTGCCAGCAGCTATAGCGGGAGAATTTCCTACAATGAGCAGTTCTTC.